This T cell receptor (beta chain) was retrieved from a study of blood T cell repertoires in COVID-19. The protocol was immunoSEQ multiplex PCR, while the TCRdb copy is restricted to in-frame clones and leaves out a portion. The sample consists of about 130,000 clones, roughly 85% of them appearing once. Per the germline V gene, CDR1 is LGHDT and CDR2 is YNNKEL (reference sequence). The CDR3 length is 12 residues. V was trimmed by 2 bases and J by 7 bases, leaving 8 bases between them. The TCR was taken from a woman older than 75 with acute or convalescent COVID-19. The chain couples TRBV3-1 (or the pseudogene TRBV3-2) to TRBJ1-2; D unclear. Sequencing was done on a sample of peripheral blood. CDR3: CASSQSVVGYTF. The CDR3 DNA reads as TGTGCCAGCAGCCAATCTGTAGTTGGCTACACCTTC.